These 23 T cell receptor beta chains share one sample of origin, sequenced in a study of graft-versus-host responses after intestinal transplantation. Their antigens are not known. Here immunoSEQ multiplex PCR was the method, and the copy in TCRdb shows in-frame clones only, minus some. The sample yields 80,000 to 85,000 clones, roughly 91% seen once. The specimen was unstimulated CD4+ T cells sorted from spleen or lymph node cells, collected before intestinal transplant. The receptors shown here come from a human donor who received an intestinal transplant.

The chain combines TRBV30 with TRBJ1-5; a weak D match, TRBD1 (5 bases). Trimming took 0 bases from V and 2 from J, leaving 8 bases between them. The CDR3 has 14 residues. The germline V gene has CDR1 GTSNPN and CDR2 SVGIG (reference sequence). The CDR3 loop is CAWSVDSGNQPQHF. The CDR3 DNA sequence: TGTGCCTGGAGTGTAGACAGCGGCAATCAGCCCCAGCATTTT.

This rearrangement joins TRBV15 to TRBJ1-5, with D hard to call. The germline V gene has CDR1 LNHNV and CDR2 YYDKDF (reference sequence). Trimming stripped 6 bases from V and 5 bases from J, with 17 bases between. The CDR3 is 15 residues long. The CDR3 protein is CATRNGRGGDQPQHF. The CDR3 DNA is TGTGCCACCAGGAACGGACGGGGTGGCGATCAGCCCCAGCATTTT.

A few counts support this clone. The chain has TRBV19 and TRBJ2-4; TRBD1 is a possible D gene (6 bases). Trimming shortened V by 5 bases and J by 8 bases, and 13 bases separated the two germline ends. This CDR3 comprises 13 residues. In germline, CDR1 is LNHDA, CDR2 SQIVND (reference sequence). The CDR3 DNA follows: TGTGCCAGTAGTTTGGGGCCAGGGGACATTCAGTACTTC. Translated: CASSLGPGDIQYF.

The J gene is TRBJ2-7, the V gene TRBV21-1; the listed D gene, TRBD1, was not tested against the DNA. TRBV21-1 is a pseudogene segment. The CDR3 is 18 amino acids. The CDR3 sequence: CASSKWGGLGTGTYEQYF. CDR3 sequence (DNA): TGTGCCAGCAGCAAATGGGGGGGGTTGGGGACAGGAACCTACGAGCAGTACTTC.

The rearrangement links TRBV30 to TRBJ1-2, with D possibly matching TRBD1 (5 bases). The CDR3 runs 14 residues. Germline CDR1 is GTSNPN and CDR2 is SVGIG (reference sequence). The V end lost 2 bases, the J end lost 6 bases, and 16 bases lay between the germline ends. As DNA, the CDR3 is TGTGCCTGGAGTCGGTCAGGGAGGGCGGATGGCTACACCTTC. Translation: CAWSRSGRADGYTF.

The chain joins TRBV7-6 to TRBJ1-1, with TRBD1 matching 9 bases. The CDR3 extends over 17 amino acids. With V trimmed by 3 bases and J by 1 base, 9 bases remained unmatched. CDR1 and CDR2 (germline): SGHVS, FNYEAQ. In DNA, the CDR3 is TGTGCCAGCAGCTTCTTACAGGGGGCCCTTAAGAACACTGAAGCTTTCTTT. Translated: CASSFLQGALKNTEAFF.

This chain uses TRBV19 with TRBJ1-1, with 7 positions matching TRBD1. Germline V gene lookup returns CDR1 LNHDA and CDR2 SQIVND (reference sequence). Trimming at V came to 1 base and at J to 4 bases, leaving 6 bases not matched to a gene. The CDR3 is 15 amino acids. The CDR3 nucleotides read TGTGCCAGTAGTATAGGAAGGACAGGAGTCACTGAAGCTTTCTTT. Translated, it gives CASSIGRTGVTEAFF.

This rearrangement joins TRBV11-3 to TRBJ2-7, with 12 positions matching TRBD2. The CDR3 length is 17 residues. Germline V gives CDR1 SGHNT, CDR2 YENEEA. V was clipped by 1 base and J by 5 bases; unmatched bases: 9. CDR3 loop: CASSLVLAGGQPHEQYF. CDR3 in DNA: TGTGCCAGCAGCTTAGTCCTAGCGGGGGGGCAGCCTCACGAGCAGTACTTC.

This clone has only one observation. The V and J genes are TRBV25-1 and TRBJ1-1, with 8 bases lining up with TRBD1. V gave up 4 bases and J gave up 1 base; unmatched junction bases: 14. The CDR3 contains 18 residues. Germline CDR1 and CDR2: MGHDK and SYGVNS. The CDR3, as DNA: TGTGCCAGCAGTGCTTGGACAGGGATTGGCGTCCCGAACACTGAAGCTTTCTTT. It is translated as CASSAWTGIGVPNTEAFF.

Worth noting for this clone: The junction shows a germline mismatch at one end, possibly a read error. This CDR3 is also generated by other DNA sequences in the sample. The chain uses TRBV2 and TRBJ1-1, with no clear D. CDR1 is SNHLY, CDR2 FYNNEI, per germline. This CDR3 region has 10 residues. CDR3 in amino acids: CASGNTEAFF. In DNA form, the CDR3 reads TGTGCCAGTGGCAACACCGAAGCTTTCTTT.

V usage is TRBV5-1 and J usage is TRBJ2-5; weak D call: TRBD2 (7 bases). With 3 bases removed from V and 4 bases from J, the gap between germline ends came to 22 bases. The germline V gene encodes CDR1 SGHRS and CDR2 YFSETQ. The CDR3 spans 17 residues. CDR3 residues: CASSWALAGAPGETQYF. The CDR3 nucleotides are TGCGCCAGCAGCTGGGCTTTGGCGGGGGCGCCGGGAGAGACCCAGTACTTC.

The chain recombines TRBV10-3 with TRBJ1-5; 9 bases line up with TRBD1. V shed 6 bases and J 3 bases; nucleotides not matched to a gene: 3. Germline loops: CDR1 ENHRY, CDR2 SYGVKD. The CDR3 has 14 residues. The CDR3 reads CAISGTGPNQPQHF. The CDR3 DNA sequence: TGTGCCATCAGCGGGACAGGGCCCAATCAGCCCCAGCATTTT.

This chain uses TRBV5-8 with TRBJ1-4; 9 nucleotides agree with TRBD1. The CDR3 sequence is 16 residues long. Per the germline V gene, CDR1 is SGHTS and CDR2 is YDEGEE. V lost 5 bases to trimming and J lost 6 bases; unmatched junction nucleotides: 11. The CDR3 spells CASSYDRGIMHEKLFF. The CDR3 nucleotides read TGTGCCAGCAGTTACGACAGGGGGATAATGCATGAAAAACTGTTTTTT.

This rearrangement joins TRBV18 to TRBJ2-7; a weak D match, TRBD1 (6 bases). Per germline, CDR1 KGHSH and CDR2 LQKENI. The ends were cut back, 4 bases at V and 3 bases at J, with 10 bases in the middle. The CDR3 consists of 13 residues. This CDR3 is CASSRGQNYEQYF. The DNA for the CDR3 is TGTGCCAGCTCACGCGGACAGAACTACGAGCAGTACTTC.

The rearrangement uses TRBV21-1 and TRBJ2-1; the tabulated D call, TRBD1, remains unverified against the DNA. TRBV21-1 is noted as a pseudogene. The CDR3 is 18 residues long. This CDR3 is CASSPRSGHREALGEQFF. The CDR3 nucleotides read TGTGCCAGCAGCCCCCGCTCTGGGCACAGGGAAGCACTAGGTGAGCAGTTCTTC.

CDR3 DNA sequence: TGCGCCAGCAGCCCTCCGGGACAGCCCTATGGCTACACCTTC. It encodes CASSPPGQPYGYTF. This chain connects TRBV4-3 to TRBJ1-2; 7 bases fit TRBD1. The CDR3 sequence is 14 residues long. The J segment lost 4 bases and the V segment lost 4 bases, leaving 6 bases of the junction unmatched. CDR1 is LGHNA, CDR2 YSLEER, per germline.

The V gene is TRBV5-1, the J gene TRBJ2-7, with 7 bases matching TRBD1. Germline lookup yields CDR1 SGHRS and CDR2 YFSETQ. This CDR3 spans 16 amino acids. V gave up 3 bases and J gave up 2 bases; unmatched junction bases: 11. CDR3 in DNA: TGCGCCAGCAGCTCAGAAACAGGGGTTCCCACCTACGAGCAGTACTTC. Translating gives CASSSETGVPTYEQYF.

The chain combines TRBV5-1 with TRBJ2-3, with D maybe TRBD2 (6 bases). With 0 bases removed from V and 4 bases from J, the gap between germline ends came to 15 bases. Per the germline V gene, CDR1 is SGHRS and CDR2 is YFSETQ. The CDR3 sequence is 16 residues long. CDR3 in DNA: TGCGCCAGCAGCTTGGCCGAGGGTGGAGGGGCAGATACGCAGTATTTT. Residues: CASSLAEGGGADTQYF.

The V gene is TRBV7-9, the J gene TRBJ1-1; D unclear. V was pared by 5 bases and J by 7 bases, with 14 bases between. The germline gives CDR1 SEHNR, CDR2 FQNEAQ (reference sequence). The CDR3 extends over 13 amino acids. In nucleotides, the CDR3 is TGTGCCAGCAGCCCGGACTGGGAGTATGAAGCTTTCTTT. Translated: CASSPDWEYEAFF. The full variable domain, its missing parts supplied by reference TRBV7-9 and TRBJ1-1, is DTGVSQNPRHKITKRGQNVTFRCDPISEHNRLYWYRQTLGQGPEFLTYFQNEAQLEKSRLLSDRFSAERPKGSFSTLEIQRTEQGDSAMYLCASSPDWEYEAFFGQGTRLTVV.

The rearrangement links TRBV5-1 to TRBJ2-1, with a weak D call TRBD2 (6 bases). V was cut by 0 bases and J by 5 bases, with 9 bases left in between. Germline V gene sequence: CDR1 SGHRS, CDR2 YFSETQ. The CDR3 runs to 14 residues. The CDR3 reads CASSLGGGDNEQFF. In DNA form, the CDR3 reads TGCGCCAGCAGCTTGGGCGGCGGGGACAATGAGCAGTTCTTC. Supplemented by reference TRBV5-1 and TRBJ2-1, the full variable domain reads KAGVTQTPRYLIKTRGQQVTLSCSPISGHRSVSWYQQTPGQGLQFLFEYFSETQRNKGNFPGRFSGRQFSNSRSEMNVSTLELGDSALYLCASSLGGGDNEQFFGPGTRLTVL.

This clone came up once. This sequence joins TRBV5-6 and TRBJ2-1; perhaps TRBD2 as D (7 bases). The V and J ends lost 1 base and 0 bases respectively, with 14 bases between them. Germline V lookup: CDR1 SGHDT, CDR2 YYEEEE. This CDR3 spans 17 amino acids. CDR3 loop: CASSLSGGRGSYNEQFF. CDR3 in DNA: TGTGCCAGCAGCTTGTCGGGGGGCAGGGGCTCCTACAATGAGCAGTTCTTC.

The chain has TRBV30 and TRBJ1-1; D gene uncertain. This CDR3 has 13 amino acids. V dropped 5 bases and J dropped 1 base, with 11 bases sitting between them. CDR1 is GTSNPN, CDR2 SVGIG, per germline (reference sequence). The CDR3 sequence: CAWRSRSNTEAFF. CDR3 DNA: TGTGCCTGGCGGTCGAGATCGAACACTGAAGCTTTCTTT. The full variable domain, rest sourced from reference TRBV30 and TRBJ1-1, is SQTIHQWPATLVQPVGSPLSLECTVEGTSNPNLYWYRQAAGRGLQLLFYSVGIGQISSEVPQNLSASRPQDRQFILSSKKLLLSDSGFYLCAWRSRSNTEAFFGQGTRLTVV.

This CDR3 is CASSSTRQGAYYGYTF. CDR3 DNA sequence: TGTGCCAGCAGCTCCACGCGACAGGGGGCGTACTATGGCTACACCTTC. The chain links TRBV7-2 to TRBJ1-2, with 10 bases matching TRBD1. Per the germline V gene, CDR1 is SGHTA and CDR2 is FQGNSA. This CDR3 is 16 amino acids long. The ends lost 4 bases at V and 3 bases at J; junction bases unmatched: 8.